Listed here are 16 T cell receptor beta chains from one sample, sequenced in a study of human CD4 T cells and Enterobacteriaceae. This table comes from immunoSEQ multiplex PCR, and its TCRdb copy is limited to in-frame clones, with some not included. This sample carries about 29,000 clones, roughly 79% of them seen once, and the ten largest clones take roughly 1.8%. Memory CD4+ T cells were sorted as all CD4+ cells except CD45RA+CCR7+CD95- naive cells, over 95% pure. Sequencing input: memory CD4+ T cells from blood. The receptors shown here come from a human donor in good health.

The chain combines TRBV30 with TRBJ1-1; D is ambiguous. This CDR3 region has 14 residues. Germline-derived CDR1 and CDR2 are GTSNPN and SVGIG (reference sequence). The V gene lost 0 bases and the J gene lost 1 base, with 9 bases spanning the gap. CDR3: CAWSVRAGNTEAFF. The CDR3 region has the DNA TGTGCCTGGAGTGTAAGGGCAGGGAACACTGAAGCTTTCTTT.

The chain carries TRBV19 and TRBJ2-7, with 8 bases identical to TRBD1. Losses at the gene ends were 4 bases for V and 6 bases for J; bases not matched to a gene: 5. Germline assignment: CDR1 LNHDA and CDR2 SQIVND (reference sequence). This CDR3 has 13 amino acids. CDR3 bases: TGTGCCAGTAGTAGGGACAGGCGGTCCGAGCAGTACTTC. It encodes CASSRDRRSEQYF.

The chain employs TRBV19 and TRBJ1-2, with a possible D match to TRBD1 (6 bases). V lost 9 bases, J lost 2 bases, and 13 bases lay in between. Germline V CDR1 and CDR2: LNHDA, SQIVND (reference sequence). CDR3 length: 13 amino acids. CDR3 bases: TGTGCCAGCCGCGACAGGTTCAACTATGGCTACACCTTC. Translated, it gives CASRDRFNYGYTF.

This chain uses TRBV9 with TRBJ2-5; D assignment may be TRBD1 or TRBD2 (5 bases each). V lost 0 bases and J lost 5, with 14 bases in between. CDR3 size: 15 residues. The V gene's germline CDR1 is SGDLS and CDR2 YYNGEE. CDR3 coding DNA: TGTGCCAGCAGCGTAGGGGACCAGAGTTGGGAGACCCAGTACTTC. It specifies CASSVGDQSWETQYF.

The chain uses TRBV18 and TRBJ2-1; 8 positions match TRBD1. Germline lookup yields CDR1 KGHSH and CDR2 LQKENI. V lost 2 bases, J lost 4 bases, and 16 bases stayed unmatched. The CDR3 consists of 19 residues. The CDR3 nucleotides are TGTGCCAGCTCACCAGTCCAGGGGGCTAGACATATCGGGTACAATGAGCAGTTCTTC. It specifies CASSPVQGARHIGYNEQFF.

The chain uses TRBV2 and TRBJ1-5; TRBD1 is a possible D gene (6 bases). The germline V and J ends were trimmed by 6 bases and 4 bases, with 10 bases remaining between them. Per germline, CDR1 SNHLY and CDR2 FYNNEI. This CDR3 spans 13 amino acids. DNA for the CDR3: TGTGCCAGCAGCGGACAGCAGAATCAGCCCCAGCATTTT. It is translated as CASSGQQNQPQHF.

The rearrangement joins TRBV28 to TRBJ1-3; the D gene is possibly TRBD1 (5 bases). Trimming pared 3 bases from V and 4 bases from J, leaving 13 bases between. CDR1 MDHEN and CDR2 SYDVKM come from the germline V gene. The CDR3 loop spans 15 amino acids. The CDR3 coding sequence is TGTGCCAGCAGTTTGGGGGGGTTGCTCGGAAACACCATATATTTT. It is translated as CASSLGGLLGNTIYF.

The CDR3 loop is CASTRGLDNEQFF. The CDR3, as DNA: TGTGCCAGCACCCGAGGACTAGACAATGAGCAGTTCTTC. V gene TRBV5-8 combines with J gene TRBJ2-1, with 7 bases that match TRBD2. The CDR3 covers 13 residues. The ends lost 6 bases at V and 5 bases at J; junction bases unmatched: 5. Germline assignment: CDR1 SGHTS and CDR2 YDEGEE.

The chain links TRBV6-1 to TRBJ1-5; 10 nucleotides line up with TRBD1. The CDR3 extends over 15 amino acids. The ends lost 4 bases at V and 5 bases at J; junction bases unmatched: 5. Germline CDR1 is MNHNS and CDR2 is SASEGT. The CDR3 sequence: CASSGWTGGDQPQHF. CDR3 coding DNA: TGTGCCAGCAGTGGGTGGACAGGGGGGGATCAGCCCCAGCATTTT.

J is TRBJ2-3 and V is TRBV28; TRBD2 matches at 7 bases. The V gene end was trimmed by 6 bases and the J gene end by 7 bases; junction bases not matched to a gene: 13. The germline V gene has CDR1 MDHEN and CDR2 SYDVKM. The CDR3 loop spans 15 amino acids. The CDR3 is CASSHYWSGTHTQYF. As DNA, the CDR3 is TGTGCCAGCAGCCACTACTGGAGCGGGACTCATACGCAGTATTTT.

This chain links TRBV19 with TRBJ2-2; TRBD1 or TRBD2 may be the D gene (6 bases each). Germline V gene sequence: CDR1 LNHDA, CDR2 SQIVND (reference sequence). The CDR3 runs 16 residues. The V end lost 5 bases, the J end lost 5 bases, and 18 bases lay between the germline ends. The CDR3 sequence is CASSWPGGPVTGELFF. The CDR3 nucleotides are TGTGCCAGTAGTTGGCCCGGGGGCCCTGTGACCGGGGAGCTGTTTTTT.

The chain uses TRBV2 and TRBJ1-3, with TRBD1 as a possible D gene (5 bases). Germline values: CDR1 SNHLY, CDR2 FYNNEI. The CDR3 extends over 13 amino acids. V was pared by 6 bases and J by 4 bases, with 10 bases between. The CDR3 bases are TGTGCCAGCAGACCTTCAGGGGGAAACACCATATATTTT. This sequence encodes CASRPSGGNTIYF.

This clone was seen a single time. The CDR3 protein is CASSLSRDQETQYF. CDR3 coding DNA: TGTGCCAGCAGCTTAAGCCGGGACCAAGAGACCCAGTACTTC. J is TRBJ2-5 and V is TRBV7-3, with unresolved D. Trimming stripped 1 base from V and 0 bases from J, with 6 bases between. The CDR3 has 14 residues. The germline V gene encodes CDR1 SGHTA and CDR2 FQGTGA.

CDR3 sequence reads: CASSFGTATDTQYF. The CDR3 coding sequence is TGTGCCAGCAGCTTCGGGACAGCGACAGATACGCAGTATTTT. V gene TRBV7-3 combines with J gene TRBJ2-3; 7 bases agree with TRBD1. There are 14 residues in the CDR3. V lost 3 bases and J lost 3; bases outside the gene matches: 3. Per germline, CDR1 SGHTA and CDR2 FQGTGA.

In regard to this clone: Its ends do not fully match the called genes, so a read error is possible. This chain uses TRBV7-8 with TRBJ2-7; 8 bases are a match to TRBD1. Germline CDR1 SGHVS, CDR2 FQNEAQ. The CDR3 is made up of 13 amino acids. The CDR3 protein is CASSLTDRGTKAF. CDR3 nucleotides: TGTGCCAGCAGCTTAACAGACAGGGGAACTAAGGCTTTC.

This chain connects TRBV5-1 to TRBJ2-7; perhaps D is TRBD1 or TRBD2 (5 bases each). The CDR3 loop spans 14 amino acids. The V and J ends lost 4 bases and 0 bases respectively, with 11 bases between them. Germline V CDR1 and CDR2: SGHRS, YFSETQ. As DNA, the CDR3 is TGCGCCAGCAGCCCCGGGACGGTCTCCTACGAGCAGTACTTC. It encodes CASSPGTVSYEQYF.